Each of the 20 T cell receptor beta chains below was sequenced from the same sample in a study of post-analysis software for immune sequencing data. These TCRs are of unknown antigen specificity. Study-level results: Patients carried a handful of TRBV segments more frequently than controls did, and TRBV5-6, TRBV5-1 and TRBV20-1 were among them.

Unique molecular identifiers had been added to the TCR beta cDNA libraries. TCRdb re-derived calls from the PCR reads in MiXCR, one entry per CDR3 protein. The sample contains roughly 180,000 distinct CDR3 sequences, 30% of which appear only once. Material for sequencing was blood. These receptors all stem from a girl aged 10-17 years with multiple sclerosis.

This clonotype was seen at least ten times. For the CDR3, the DNA is TGCAGTGCTACCCGACTAGCGGAATGGAGTGAGCAGTACTTC. This gives the protein CSATRLAEWSEQYF. This sequence joins TRBV20-1 and TRBJ2-7; 9 bases fit TRBD2. In germline, CDR1 is DFQATT, CDR2 SNEGSKA (reference sequence). V gave up 4 bases and J gave up 7 bases; unmatched junction bases: 11. The CDR3 sequence is 14 residues long.

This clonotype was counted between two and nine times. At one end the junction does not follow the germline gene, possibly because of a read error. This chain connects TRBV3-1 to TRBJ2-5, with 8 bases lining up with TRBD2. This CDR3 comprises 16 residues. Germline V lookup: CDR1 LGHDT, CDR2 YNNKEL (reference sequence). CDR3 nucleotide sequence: TGTGCCAGCAGCCCCGAACTAGCGGTCCCTCAAGGGACCCAGTACTTC. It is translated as CASSPELAVPQGTQYF.

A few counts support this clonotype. Written as DNA, the CDR3 is TGCAGTGCTAAATCCTATGAGGGAGGGGATGGGACCCAGTACTTC. Residues: CSAKSYEGGDGTQYF. The chain has TRBV20-1 and TRBJ2-5; 7 bases match TRBD2. J lost 7 bases, V lost 4 bases, and 15 bases had no gene match. This CDR3 has 15 amino acids. The germline V gene encodes CDR1 DFQATT and CDR2 SNEGSKA (reference sequence).

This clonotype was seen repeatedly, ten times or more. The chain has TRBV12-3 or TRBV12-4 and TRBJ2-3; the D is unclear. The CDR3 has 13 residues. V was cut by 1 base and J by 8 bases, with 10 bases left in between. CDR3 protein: CASSLETSGTQYF. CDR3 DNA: TGTGCCAGCAGTTTAGAAACTTCAGGTACGCAGTATTTT.

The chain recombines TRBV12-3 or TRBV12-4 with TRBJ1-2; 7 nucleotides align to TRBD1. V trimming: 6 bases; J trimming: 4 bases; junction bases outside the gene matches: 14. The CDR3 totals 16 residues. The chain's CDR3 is CASSQIPGQQAYGYTF. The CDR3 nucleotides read TGTGCCAGCAGCCAAATCCCGGGACAGCAAGCCTATGGCTACACCTTC.

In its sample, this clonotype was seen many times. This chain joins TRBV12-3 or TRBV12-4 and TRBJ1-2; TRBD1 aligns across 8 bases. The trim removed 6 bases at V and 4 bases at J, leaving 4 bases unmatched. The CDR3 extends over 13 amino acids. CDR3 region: CASSRDRTYGYTF. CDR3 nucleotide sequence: TGTGCCAGCAGCCGGGACAGGACCTATGGCTACACCTTC.

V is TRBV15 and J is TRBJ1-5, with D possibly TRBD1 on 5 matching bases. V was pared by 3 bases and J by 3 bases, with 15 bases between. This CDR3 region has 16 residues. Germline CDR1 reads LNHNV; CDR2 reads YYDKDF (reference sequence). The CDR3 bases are TGTGCCACCAGCAGCATAGGCGGGACGGACAATCAGCCCCAGCATTTT. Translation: CATSSIGGTDNQPQHF.

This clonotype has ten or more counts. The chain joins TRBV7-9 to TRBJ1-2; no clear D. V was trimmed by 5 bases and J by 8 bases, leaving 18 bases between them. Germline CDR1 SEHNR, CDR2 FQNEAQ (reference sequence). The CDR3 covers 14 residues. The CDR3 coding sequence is TGTGCCAGCAGCGTTAGTGGATCCCTAAACGGCTACACCTTC. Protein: CASSVSGSLNGYTF.

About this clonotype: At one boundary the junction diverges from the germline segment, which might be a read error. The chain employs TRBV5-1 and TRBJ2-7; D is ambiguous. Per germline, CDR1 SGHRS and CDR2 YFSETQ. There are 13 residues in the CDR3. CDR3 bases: TGCGCCGGCAGCTTGACCGTCTCCTGCGAGCAGTACTTC. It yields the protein CAGSLTVSCEQYF.

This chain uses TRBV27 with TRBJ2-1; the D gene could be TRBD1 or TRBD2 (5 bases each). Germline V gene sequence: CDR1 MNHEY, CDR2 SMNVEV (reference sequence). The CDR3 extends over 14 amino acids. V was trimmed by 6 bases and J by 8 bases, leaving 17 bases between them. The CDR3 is CASSQWGSLDEQFF. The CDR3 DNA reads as TGTGCCAGCAGCCAGTGGGGGTCCTTGGATGAGCAGTTCTTC.

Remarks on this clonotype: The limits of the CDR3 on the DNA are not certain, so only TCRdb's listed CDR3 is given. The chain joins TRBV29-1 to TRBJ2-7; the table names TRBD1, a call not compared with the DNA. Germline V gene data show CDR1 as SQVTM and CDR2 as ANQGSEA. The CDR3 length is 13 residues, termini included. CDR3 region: CSVGQGAYYERYF.

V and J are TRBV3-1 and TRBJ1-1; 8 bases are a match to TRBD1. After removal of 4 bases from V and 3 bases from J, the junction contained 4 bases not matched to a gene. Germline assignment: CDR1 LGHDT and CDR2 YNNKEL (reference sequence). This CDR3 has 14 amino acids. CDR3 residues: CASSPGQGDTEAFF. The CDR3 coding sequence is TGTGCCAGCAGCCCTGGACAGGGCGACACTGAAGCTTTCTTT.

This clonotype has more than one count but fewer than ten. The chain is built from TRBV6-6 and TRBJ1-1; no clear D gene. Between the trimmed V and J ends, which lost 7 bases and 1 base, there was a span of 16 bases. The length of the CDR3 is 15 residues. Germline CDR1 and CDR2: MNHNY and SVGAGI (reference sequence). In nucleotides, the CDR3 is TGTGCCAGCACCGAAACCAAACGAGGGAACACTGAAGCTTTCTTT. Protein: CASTETKRGNTEAFF.

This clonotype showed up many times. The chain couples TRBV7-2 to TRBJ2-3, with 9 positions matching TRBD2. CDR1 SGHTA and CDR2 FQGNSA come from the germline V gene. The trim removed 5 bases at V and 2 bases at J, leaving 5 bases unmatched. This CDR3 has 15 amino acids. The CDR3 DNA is TGTGCCAGCAGCCAGACTAGCGGACTCACAGATACGCAGTATTTT. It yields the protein CASSQTSGLTDTQYF.

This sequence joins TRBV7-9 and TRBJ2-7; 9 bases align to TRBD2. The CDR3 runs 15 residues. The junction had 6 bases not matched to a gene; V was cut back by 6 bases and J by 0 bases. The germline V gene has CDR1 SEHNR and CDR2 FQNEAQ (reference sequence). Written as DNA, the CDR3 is TGTGCCAGCAGTCCTACAGCGGGGGGCTCCTACGAGCAGTACTTC. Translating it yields CASSPTAGGSYEQYF.

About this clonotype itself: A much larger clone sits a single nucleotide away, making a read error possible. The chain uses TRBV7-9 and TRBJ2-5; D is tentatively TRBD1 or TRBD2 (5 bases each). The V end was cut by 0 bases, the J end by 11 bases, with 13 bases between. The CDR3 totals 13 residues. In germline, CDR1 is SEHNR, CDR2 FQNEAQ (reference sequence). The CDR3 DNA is TGTGCCAGCAGCTTAGCGGTAGTGGGGGAGCAGTACTTC. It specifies CASSLAVVGEQYF.

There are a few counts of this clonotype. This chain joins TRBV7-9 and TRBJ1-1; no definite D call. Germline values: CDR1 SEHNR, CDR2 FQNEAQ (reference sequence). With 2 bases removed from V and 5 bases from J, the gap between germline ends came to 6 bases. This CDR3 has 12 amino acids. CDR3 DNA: TGTGCCAGCAGCTTACTGCCTACTGAAGCTTTCTTT. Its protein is CASSLLPTEAFF. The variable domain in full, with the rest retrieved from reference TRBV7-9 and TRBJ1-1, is DTGVSQNPRHKITKRGQNVTFRCDPISEHNRLYWYRQTLGQGPEFLTYFQNEAQLEKSRLLSDRFSAERPKGSFSTLEIQRTEQGDSAMYLCASSLLPTEAFFGQGTRLTVV.

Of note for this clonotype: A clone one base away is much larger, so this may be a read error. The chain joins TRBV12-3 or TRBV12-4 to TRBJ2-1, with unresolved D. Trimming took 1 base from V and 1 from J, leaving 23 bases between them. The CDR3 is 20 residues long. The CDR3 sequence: CASSLVGSVVPEGSYNEQFF. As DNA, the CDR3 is TGTGCCAGCAGTTTAGTTGGTTCGGTCGTTCCCGAAGGGTCCTACAATGAGCAGTTCTTC.

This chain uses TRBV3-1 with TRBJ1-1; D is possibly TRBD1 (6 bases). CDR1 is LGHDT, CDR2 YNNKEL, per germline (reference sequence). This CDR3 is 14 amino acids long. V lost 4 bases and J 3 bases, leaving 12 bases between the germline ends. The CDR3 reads CASSPNRVDTEAFF. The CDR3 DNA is TGTGCCAGCAGCCCCAACAGGGTGGACACTGAAGCTTTCTTT.

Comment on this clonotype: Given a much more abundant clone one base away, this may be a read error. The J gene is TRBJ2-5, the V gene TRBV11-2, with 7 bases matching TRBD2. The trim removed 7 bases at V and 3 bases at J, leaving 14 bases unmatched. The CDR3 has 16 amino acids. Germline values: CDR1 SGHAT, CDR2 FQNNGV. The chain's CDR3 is CASNPSGGLAEETQYF. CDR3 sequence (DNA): TGTGCCAGCAACCCCTCTGGTGGCCTAGCGGAAGAGACCCAGTACTTC.